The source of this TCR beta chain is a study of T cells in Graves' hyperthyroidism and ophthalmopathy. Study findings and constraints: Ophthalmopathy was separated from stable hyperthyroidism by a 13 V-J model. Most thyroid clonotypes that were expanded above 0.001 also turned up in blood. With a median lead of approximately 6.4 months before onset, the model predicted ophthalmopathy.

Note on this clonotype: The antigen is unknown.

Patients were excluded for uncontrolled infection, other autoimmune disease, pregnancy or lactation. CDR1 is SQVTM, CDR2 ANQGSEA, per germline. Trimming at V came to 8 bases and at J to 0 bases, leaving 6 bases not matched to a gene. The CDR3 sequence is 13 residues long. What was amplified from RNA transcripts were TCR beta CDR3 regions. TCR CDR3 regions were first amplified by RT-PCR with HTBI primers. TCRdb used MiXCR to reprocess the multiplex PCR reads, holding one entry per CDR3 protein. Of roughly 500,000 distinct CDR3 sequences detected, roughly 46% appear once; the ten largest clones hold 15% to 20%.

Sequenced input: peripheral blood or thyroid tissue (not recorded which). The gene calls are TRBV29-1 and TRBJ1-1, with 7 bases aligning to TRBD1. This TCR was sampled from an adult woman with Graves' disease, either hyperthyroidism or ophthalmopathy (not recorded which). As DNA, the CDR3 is TGCAGCTTGGCGGGACAGATGAACACTGAAGCTTTCTTT. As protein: CSLAGQMNTEAFF.